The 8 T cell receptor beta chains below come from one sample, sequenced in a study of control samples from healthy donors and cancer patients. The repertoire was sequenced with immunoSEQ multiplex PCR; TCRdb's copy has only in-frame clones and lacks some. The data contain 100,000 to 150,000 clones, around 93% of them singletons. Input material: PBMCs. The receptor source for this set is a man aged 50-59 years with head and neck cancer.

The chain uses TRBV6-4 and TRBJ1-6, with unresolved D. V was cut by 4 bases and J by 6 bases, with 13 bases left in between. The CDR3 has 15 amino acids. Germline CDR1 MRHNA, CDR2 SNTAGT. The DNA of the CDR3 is TGTGCCAGCAGTGTTTATGGTGACTTTAATTCACCCCTCCACTTT. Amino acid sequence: CASSVYGDFNSPLHF.

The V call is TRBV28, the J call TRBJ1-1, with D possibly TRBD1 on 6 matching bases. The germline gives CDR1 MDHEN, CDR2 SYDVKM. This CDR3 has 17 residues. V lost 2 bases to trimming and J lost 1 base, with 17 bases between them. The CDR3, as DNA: TGTGCCAGCAGTTTAGCAGGTGGGGGGCCAAGGAACACTGAAGCTTTCTTT. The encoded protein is CASSLAGGGPRNTEAFF.

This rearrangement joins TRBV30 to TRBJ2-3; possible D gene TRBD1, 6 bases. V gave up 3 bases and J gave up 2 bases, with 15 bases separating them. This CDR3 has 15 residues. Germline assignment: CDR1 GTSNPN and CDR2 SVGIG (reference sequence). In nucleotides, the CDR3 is TGTGCCTGGAGCCCAACTAGGGGGAACACAGATACGCAGTATTTT. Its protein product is CAWSPTRGNTDTQYF. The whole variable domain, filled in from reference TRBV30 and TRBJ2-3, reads SQTIHQWPATLVQPVGSPLSLECTVEGTSNPNLYWYRQAAGRGLQLLFYSVGIGQISSEVPQNLSASRPQDRQFILSSKKLLLSDSGFYLCAWSPTRGNTDTQYFGPGTRLTVL.

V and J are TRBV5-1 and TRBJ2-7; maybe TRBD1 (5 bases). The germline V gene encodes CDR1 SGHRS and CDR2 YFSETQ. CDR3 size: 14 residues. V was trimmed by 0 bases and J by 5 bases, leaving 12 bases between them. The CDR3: CASSLAPGLHEQYF. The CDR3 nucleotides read TGCGCCAGCAGCTTGGCCCCAGGGCTCCACGAGCAGTACTTC.

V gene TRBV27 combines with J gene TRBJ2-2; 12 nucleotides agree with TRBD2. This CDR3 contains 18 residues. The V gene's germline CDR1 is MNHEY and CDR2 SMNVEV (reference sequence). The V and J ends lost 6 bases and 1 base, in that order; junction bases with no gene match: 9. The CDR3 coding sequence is TGTGCCAGCAGGAGTCCTTGGGGACTAGCGGGGAACACCGGGGAGCTGTTTTTT. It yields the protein CASRSPWGLAGNTGELFF.

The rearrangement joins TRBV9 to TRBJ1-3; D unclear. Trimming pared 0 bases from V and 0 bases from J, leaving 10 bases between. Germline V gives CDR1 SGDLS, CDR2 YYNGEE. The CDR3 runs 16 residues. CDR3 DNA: TGTGCCAGCAGCGTAGGTCTGGGAGGCTCTGGAAACACCATATATTTT. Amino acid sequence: CASSVGLGGSGNTIYF. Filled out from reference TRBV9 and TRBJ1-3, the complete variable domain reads DSGVTQTPKHLITATGQRVTLRCSPRSGDLSVYWYQQSLDQGLQFLIQYYNGEERAKGNILERFSAQQFPDLHSELNLSSLELGDSALYFCASSVGLGGSGNTIYFGEGSWLTVV.

This CDR3 reads CASSRGPNNEQFF. The CDR3 region has the DNA TGTGCCAGCAGCCGGGGGCCCAACAATGAGCAGTTCTTC. The J gene is TRBJ2-1, the V gene TRBV7-3; D may be TRBD1 or TRBD2 (6 bases each). The V end lost 5 bases, the J end lost 5 bases, and 10 bases lay between the germline ends. The V gene's germline CDR1 is SGHTA and CDR2 FQGTGA. The CDR3 has 13 residues.

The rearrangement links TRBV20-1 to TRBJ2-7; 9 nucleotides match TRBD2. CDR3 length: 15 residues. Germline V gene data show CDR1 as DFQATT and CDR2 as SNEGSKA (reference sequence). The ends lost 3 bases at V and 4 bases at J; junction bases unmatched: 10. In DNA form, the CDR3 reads TGCAGTGCTAGTAGCGGGACTAGCACCTATTACGAGCAGTACTTC. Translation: CSASSGTSTYYEQYF.